This T cell receptor (beta chain) was obtained from a study of T cells in Graves' hyperthyroidism and ophthalmopathy. This clonotype has ten or more counts. Germline-derived CDR1 and CDR2 are SQVTM and ANQGSEA. CDR3 length equals 10 residues. Trimming cost V 5 bases and J 5 bases, with 6 bases left between them. At first hyperthyroidism diagnosis, before any ophthalmopathy symptoms, the blood sample was collected. From RNA transcripts, TCR beta CDR3 regions were amplified. HTBI primers were the set used in a first-round RT-PCR of the TCR CDR3. TCRdb re-analysed the multiplex PCR reads in MiXCR, keeping a single row per CDR3 protein. Altogether about 280,000 distinct CDR3 sequences are present, 25% to 30% being singletons, with the ten largest covering about 25%.

Sequenced material: blood. The receptor comes from a man aged 35-49 years with Graves' hyperthyroidism that later progressed to Graves' ophthalmopathy. The rearrangement uses TRBV29-1 and TRBJ2-5; unclear D gene. The CDR3 DNA reads as TGCAGCGTTCCACTTGAGACCCAGTACTTC. Its translation: CSVPLETQYF.